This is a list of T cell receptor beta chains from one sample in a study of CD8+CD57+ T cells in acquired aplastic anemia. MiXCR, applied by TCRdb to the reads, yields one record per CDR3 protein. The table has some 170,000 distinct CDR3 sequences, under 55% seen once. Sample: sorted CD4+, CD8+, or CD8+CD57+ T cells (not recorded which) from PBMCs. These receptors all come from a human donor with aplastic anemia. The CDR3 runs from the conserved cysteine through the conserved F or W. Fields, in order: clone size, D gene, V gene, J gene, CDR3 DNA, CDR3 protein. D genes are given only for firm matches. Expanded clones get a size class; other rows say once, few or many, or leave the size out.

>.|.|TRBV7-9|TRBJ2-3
TGTGCCAGCACCAAGACCGAGGATACGCAGTATTTT
CASTKTEDTQYF
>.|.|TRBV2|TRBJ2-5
TGTGCCAGCACTACTAGCAGCCCCCAGTACTTC
CASTTSSPQYF
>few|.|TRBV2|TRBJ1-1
TGTGCCAGCAGTGATCGAGGCCGGGGGGAAGCTTTCTTT
CASSDRGRGEAFF
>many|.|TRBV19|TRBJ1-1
TGTGCCAGTAGTACTCCGGGACCACAAATGAACACTGAAGCTTTCTTT
CASSTPGPQMNTEAFF
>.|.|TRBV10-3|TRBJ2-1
TGTGCCATCACGGGTTCTCCGGAGCACAATGAGCAGTTCTTC
CAITGSPEHNEQFF
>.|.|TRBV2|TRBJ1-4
TGTGCCAGCAGTGTGAGGTTCCCAACTAATGAAAAACTGTTTTTT
CASSVRFPTNEKLFF
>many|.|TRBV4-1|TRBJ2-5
TGCACCAGCAGCCAAGATCGCGTCCCCGAGTACCAAGAGACCCAGTACTTC
CTSSQDRVPEYQETQYF
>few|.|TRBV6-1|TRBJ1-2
TGTGCCAGCAGTGACCCTTTACCGGGGACAAGTCGGGGCTACACCTTC
CASSDPLPGTSRGYTF
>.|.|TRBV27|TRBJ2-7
TGTGCCAGCAGTTTAGGCCATTCTTACGAGCAGTACTTC
CASSLGHSYEQYF
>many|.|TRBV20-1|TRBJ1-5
TGCAGTGTCAGGGAGGGCCCTAGCAATCAGCCCCAGCATTTT
CSVREGPSNQPQHF
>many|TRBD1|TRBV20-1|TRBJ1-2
TGCAGTGCCCCGGCCGGGACAGGTCACTATGGCTACACCTTC
CSAPAGTGHYGYTF
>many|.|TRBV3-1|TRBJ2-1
TGTGCCAGCAGCTCGACCGGGACAACATACAATGAGCAGTTCTTC
CASSSTGTTYNEQFF
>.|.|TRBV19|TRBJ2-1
TGTGCCAGTATGATAGGCGAGGGCCTTTACAATGAGCAGTTCTTC
CASMIGEGLYNEQFF
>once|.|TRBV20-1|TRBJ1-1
TGCAGTGCTAGTGTGGGGAGAAACACTGAAGCTTTCTTT
CSASVGRNTEAFF
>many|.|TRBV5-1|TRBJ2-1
TGCGCCAGCAGCTCCGACAGCTACTCCTACAATGAGCAGTTCTTC
CASSSDSYSYNEQFF
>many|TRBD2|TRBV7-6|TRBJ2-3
TGTGCCAGCAGCTCCCGGACTAGCCTGCCTCGGGATACGCAGTATTTT
CASSSRTSLPRDTQYF
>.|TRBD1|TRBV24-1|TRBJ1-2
TGTGCCACCAGTGACCACACAGGGGGCCGAGGCTATGGCTACACCTTC
CATSDHTGGRGYGYTF
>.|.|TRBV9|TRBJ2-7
TGTGCCAGCAGCGGGGTAGAGGACTACGAGCAGTACTTC
CASSGVEDYEQYF
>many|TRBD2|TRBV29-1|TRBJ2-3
TGCAGCGTTTCCTCCGGGACTAGCGGGGGGGAAACGCAGTATTTT
CSVSSGTSGGETQYF
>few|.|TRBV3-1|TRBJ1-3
TGTGCCAGCAGCCACATACGGTCGAGGGGAAACACCATATATTTT
CASSHIRSRGNTIYF
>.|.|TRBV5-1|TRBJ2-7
TGCGCCAGCAGCCCCCCCTGGGTTGGTACCTCCGAGCAGTACTTC
CASSPPWVGTSEQYF
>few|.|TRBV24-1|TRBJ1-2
TGTGCCATCAGTGAGGCTAGGGGCTATGGCTACACCTTC
CAISEARGYGYTF
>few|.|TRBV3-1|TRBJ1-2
TGTGCCAGCAGCCAAGGAGGATTTATCAGGAATGGCTACACCTTC
CASSQGGFIRNGYTF
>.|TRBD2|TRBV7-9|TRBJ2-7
TGTGCCAGCAGCTTAACGGGACTAGCCGACGAGCAGTACTTC
CASSLTGLADEQYF
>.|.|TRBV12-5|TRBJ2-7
TGTGCTAGTGGTCTGACAGGAAACTTTGGCACTTTCTCTTCCGAGCAGTACTTC
CASGLTGNFGTFSSEQYF
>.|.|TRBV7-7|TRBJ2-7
TGTGCTAGCAGGAGTAAGAACGAGCAGTACTTC
CASRSKNEQYF
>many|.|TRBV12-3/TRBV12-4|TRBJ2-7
TGTGCCAGCACCCTAAAAGGGACCTACGAGCAGTACTTC
CASTLKGTYEQYF
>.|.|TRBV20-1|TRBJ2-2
TGCAGTGCTAGGCGTCTTACCTCGTCCACCGGGGAGCTGTTTTTT
CSARRLTSSTGELFF
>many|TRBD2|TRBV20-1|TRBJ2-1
TGCAGTGCATACAAGCGGGGGATTCCTTACAATGAGCAGTTCTTC
CSAYKRGIPYNEQFF
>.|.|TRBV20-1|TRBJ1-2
TGCAGTGCTAGAGATTGGAATAGGGAAGAGGGTGGCTACACCTTC
CSARDWNREEGGYTF
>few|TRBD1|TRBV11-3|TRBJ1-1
TGTGCCAGCAGCTTGGGTGGACAGGGGGCGGTCACTGAAGCTTTCTTT
CASSLGGQGAVTEAFF
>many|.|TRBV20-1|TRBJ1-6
TGCAGTGCTAGTGCCGGGACGGTGGATTCACCCCTCCACTTT
CSASAGTVDSPLHF
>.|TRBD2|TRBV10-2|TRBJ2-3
TGCGCCAGCAGCGCTTCTCGCGGGAGTCCCGCAGATACACAGTATTTT
CASSASRGSPADTQYF
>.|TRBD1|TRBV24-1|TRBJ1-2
TGTGCCACCAGTGGTGGGACAGGGCTCTTCTATTGCTACACCTTC
CATSGGTGLFYCYTF
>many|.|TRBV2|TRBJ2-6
TGTGCCAGCAGTAATCGCCGCTCTGGGGCCAACGTCCTGACTTTC
CASSNRRSGANVLTF
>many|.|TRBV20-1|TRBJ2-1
TGCAGTGCTAGAGCATTTGGGGGGCCTGGGGATGAGCAGTTCTTC
CSARAFGGPGDEQFF
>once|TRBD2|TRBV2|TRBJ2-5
TGTGCCAGCAGTCAAGAGGGACTACGCCAAGAGACCCAGTACTTC
CASSQEGLRQETQYF
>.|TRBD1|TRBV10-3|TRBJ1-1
TGTGCCAGCACCAAGTCAGGGGGGAGCACTGAAGCTTTCTTT
CASTKSGGSTEAFF
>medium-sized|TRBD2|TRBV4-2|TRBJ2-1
TGTGCCAGCAGCCATTCGCGGGGGGGCGGGAGCAATGAGCAGTTCTTC
CASSHSRGGGSNEQFF
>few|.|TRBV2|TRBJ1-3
TGTGCCAGCAGTTTCGACCGCAACTCTGGAAACACCATATATTTT
CASSFDRNSGNTIYF